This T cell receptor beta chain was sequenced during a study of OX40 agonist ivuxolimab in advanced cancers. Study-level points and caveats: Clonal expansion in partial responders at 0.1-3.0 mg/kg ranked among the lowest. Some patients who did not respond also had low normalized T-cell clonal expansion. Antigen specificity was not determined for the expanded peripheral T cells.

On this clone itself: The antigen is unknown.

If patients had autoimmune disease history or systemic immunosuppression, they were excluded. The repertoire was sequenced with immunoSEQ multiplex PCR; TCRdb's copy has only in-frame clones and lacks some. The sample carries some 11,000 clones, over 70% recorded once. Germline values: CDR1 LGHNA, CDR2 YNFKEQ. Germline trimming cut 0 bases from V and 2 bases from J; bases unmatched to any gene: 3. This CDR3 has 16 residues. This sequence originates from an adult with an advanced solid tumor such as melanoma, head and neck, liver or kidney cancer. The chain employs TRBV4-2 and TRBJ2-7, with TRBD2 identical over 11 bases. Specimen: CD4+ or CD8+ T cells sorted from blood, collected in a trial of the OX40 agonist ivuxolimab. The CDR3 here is CASSQEGTSGTYEQYF. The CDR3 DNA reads TGTGCCAGCAGCCAAGAAGGGACTAGCGGAACCTACGAGCAGTACTTC.